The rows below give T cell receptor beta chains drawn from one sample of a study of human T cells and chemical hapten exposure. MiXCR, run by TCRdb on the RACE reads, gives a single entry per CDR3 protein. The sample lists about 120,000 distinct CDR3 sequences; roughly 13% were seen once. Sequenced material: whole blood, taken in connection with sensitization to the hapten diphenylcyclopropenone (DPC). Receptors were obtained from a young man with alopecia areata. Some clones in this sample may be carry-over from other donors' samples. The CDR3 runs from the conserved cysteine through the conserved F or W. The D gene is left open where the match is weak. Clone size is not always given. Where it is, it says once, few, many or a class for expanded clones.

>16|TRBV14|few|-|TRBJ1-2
TGTGCCAGCAGCCAAGATCCGCGACTAGCTAACTATGGCTACACCTTC
CASSQDPRLANYGYTF
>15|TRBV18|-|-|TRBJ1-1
TGTGCCAGCTCACCCGGACATAACATGAACACTGAAGCTTTCTTT
CASSPGHNMNTEAFF
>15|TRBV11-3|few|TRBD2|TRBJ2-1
TGTGCCAGCAGCTCAACTAGCGGGGGCTACAATGAGCAGTTCTTC
CASSSTSGGYNEQFF
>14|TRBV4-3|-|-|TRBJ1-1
TGCGCCAGCAGCCAAGTTCGGGAAAACACTGAAGCTTTCTTT
CASSQVRENTEAFF
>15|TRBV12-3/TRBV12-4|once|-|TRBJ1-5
TGTGCCAGCAGTTTTAACAGGGCATACAATCAGCCCCAGCATTTT
CASSFNRAYNQPQHF
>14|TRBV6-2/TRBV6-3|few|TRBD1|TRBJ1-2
TGTGCCAGCAGTTACCCGGGACAGGATTATGGCTACACCTTC
CASSYPGQDYGYTF
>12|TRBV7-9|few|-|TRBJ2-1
TGTGCCAGCACCCTTGGCAGGCGCGAGCAGTTCTTC
CASTLGRREQFF
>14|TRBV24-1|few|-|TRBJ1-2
TGTGCCACCAGTGAGGGGTCACAGGTACATGGCTACACCTTC
CATSEGSQVHGYTF
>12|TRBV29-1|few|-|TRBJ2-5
TGCAGCGTTGGCAGGGCTCAAGAGACCCAGTACTTC
CSVGRAQETQYF
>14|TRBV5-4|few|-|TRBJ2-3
TGTGCCAGCAGCTTGGCATCGCGGGAAGATACGCAGTATTTT
CASSLASREDTQYF
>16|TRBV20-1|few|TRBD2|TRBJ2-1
TGCAGTGCCCCCCCTCCGGGACTAGCGGGAAACAATGAGCAGTTCTTC
CSAPPPGLAGNNEQFF
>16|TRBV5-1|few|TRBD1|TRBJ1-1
TGCGCCAGCAGCGCGAGGGACAGTACCTTGAACACTGAAGCTTTCTTT
CASSARDSTLNTEAFF
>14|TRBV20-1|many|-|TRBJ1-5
TGCAGTGCTAGAGAGCGACGTAACAATCAGCCCCAGCATTTT
CSARERRNNQPQHF